This is a list of T cell receptor beta chains from one sample in a study of blood T cell repertoires in COVID-19. The assay was immunoSEQ multiplex PCR, and TCRdb's table has in-frame clones only and misses some. Here the sample spans around 100,000 clones, almost 95% being singletons. Sequencing used peripheral blood. All receptors come from a man between 45 and 60 years old with active COVID-19. Each CDR3 is given with its conserved first and last residue. The D gene is left open where the match is weak.

j_gene: TRBJ1-1
d_gene: TRBD1
v_gene: TRBV28
CDR3aa: CASSPAEQGRNEAFF
CDR3nt: TGTGCCAGCAGCCCCGCCGAACAGGGGAGGAATGAAGCTTTCTTT

j_gene: TRBJ2-2
d_gene: TRBD2
v_gene: TRBV19
CDR3aa: CASGSGRASTGELFF
CDR3nt: TGTGCCAGTGGTAGCGGGAGGGCGAGCACCGGGGAGCTGTTTTTT

j_gene: TRBJ1-4
d_gene: TRBD1
v_gene: TRBV2
CDR3aa: CASRGGQGARDEKLFF
CDR3nt: TGTGCCAGCAGAGGGGGACAGGGGGCGCGCGATGAAAAACTGTTTTTT

j_gene: TRBJ1-1
d_gene: TRBD1
v_gene: TRBV4-1
CDR3aa: CASSQDRTGVDTEAFF
CDR3nt: TGCGCCAGCAGCCAAGATCGGACAGGGGTAGACACTGAAGCTTTCTTT

j_gene: TRBJ2-1
d_gene: TRBD2
v_gene: TRBV11-2
CDR3aa: CASSFPTSGRVDDEQFF
CDR3nt: TGTGCCAGCAGCTTCCCGACTAGCGGGAGGGTTGACGATGAGCAGTTCTTC

j_gene: TRBJ1-3
d_gene: NA
v_gene: TRBV15
CDR3aa: CATSRGNRVAAGNTIYF
CDR3nt: TGTGCCACCAGCAGAGGTAACAGGGTGGCTGCTGGAAACACCATATATTTT

j_gene: TRBJ1-1
d_gene: TRBD1
v_gene: TRBV6-5
CDR3aa: CASKKQGATEAFF
CDR3nt: TGTGCCAGCAAAAAACAGGGGGCAACTGAAGCTTTCTTT

j_gene: TRBJ2-3
d_gene: TRBD2
v_gene: TRBV5-4
CDR3aa: CASSRGGGRAQVDTQYF
CDR3nt: TGTGCCAGCAGCAGAGGTGGCGGGAGGGCCCAGGTAGATACGCAGTATTTT

j_gene: TRBJ2-1
d_gene: NA
v_gene: TRBV30
CDR3aa: CAWRNSITYNEQFF
CDR3nt: TGTGCCTGGAGAAACAGTATTACCTACAATGAGCAGTTCTTC

j_gene: TRBJ2-2
d_gene: NA
v_gene: TRBV4-1
CDR3aa: CASSPHGSTNTGELFF
CDR3nt: TGCGCCAGCAGCCCTCATGGGAGCACGAACACCGGGGAGCTGTTTTTT

j_gene: TRBJ1-1
d_gene: NA
v_gene: TRBV28
CDR3aa: CASRLAVFTEAFF
CDR3nt: TGTGCCAGCAGGCTGGCAGTTTTCACTGAAGCTTTCTTT

j_gene: TRBJ1-6
d_gene: NA
v_gene: TRBV24-1
CDR3aa: CATSGRRKDNSPLHF
CDR3nt: TGTGCCACCAGTGGGAGAAGAAAGGATAATTCACCCCTCCACTTT

j_gene: TRBJ2-1
d_gene: TRBD2
v_gene: TRBV28
CDR3aa: CASSLRTRLYNEQFF
CDR3nt: TGTGCCAGCAGTTTGCGGACTAGGCTTTACAATGAGCAGTTCTTC

j_gene: TRBJ2-3
d_gene: TRBD1
v_gene: TRBV7-3
CDR3aa: CASSLIPGQGTDTQYF
CDR3nt: TGTGCCAGCAGCTTAATCCCGGGACAGGGGACAGATACGCAGTATTTT

j_gene: TRBJ2-1
d_gene: TRBD1
v_gene: TRBV19
CDR3aa: CASSIGQGARNEQFF
CDR3nt: TGTGCCAGTAGTATCGGGCAGGGGGCTCGGAATGAGCAGTTCTTC

j_gene: TRBJ1-5
d_gene: NA
v_gene: TRBV19
CDR3aa: CASSTHGGPNQPQHF
CDR3nt: TGTGCCAGTAGTACCCACGGGGGTCCCAATCAGCCCCAGCATTTT

j_gene: TRBJ2-3
d_gene: TRBD1
v_gene: TRBV6-2/TRBV6-3
CDR3aa: CASSHQGTGAGDTQYF
CDR3nt: TGTGCCAGCAGCCATCAAGGGACAGGGGCTGGGGATACGCAGTATTTT

j_gene: TRBJ2-7
d_gene: NA
v_gene: TRBV5-8
CDR3aa: CASSLAVGGGRAKQYF
CDR3nt: TGTGCCAGCAGCTTAGCCGTCGGCGGAGGCCGGGCGAAGCAGTACTTC

j_gene: TRBJ2-7
d_gene: NA
v_gene: TRBV7-2
CDR3aa: CAIKRVEGYEQYF
CDR3nt: TGTGCCATCAAGCGGGTAGAAGGATACGAGCAGTACTTC

j_gene: TRBJ2-2
d_gene: TRBD2
v_gene: TRBV9
CDR3aa: CASSPTTSGGRRWAGELFF
CDR3nt: TGTGCCAGCAGCCCAACGACTAGCGGGGGCCGCCGATGGGCCGGGGAGCTGTTTTTT

j_gene: TRBJ1-3
d_gene: TRBD1
v_gene: TRBV3-1/TRBV3-2
CDR3aa: CASTPGQFISGNTIYF
CDR3nt: TGTGCCAGCACCCCGGGACAGTTCATCTCTGGAAACACCATATATTTT